This T cell receptor (beta chain) was sequenced during a study of blood T cell repertoires in COVID-19. Study-level information: Nucleic acid was either cDNA or gDNA, and it came from T cells, B-cell-depleted T cells, or PBMCs.

This clone came up a few times. Authors' data handling: How many nucleated cells were present was estimated from reference gene primer amplification. Measured with immunoSEQ multiplex PCR; TCRdb has only the in-frame clones, and not every one. That table furnishes V, J and clone size, whereas the DNA furnished D and trimming. This table has some 280,000 clones, roughly 89% appearing once. This TCR was recovered from a woman aged 40 to 50 who had recovered from COVID-19. Material: peripheral blood.

The CDR3 DNA sequence: TGTGCCAGTAGCGACAGGGGGCCAGGATACGGCTACACCTTC. Its protein is CASSDRGPGYGYTF. This rearrangement joins TRBV19 to TRBJ1-2; 10 bases are shared with TRBD1. Per germline, CDR1 LNHDA and CDR2 SQIVND (reference sequence). The J segment lost 8 bases and the V segment lost 6 bases, leaving 9 bases of the junction unmatched. There are 14 residues in the CDR3.